The 8 T cell receptor beta chains below were found in one sample sequenced in a study of persistence of HIV-infected CD4 T cells. The libraries were made with immunoSEQ version 4 in survey mode. Libraries were prepared by immunoSEQ multiplex PCR; TCRdb keeps only in-frame clonotypes and omits some of them. The sample contains 30,000 to 45,000 clones, 65% to 85% of which appear only once. Their antigens are not known. The stimulus was lysate of CMV-infected fibroblasts, around 9.3 ug/mL. Memory cells lacking CD40L and CD69 with high CD45RO were sorted. Sequencing was performed on CD4+ T cells sorted from PBMCs after roughly 20-hour stimulation, taken from a patient who received antiretroviral therapy. All receptors come from an adult man with HIV who was CMV-seropositive.

The rearrangement joins TRBV9 to TRBJ2-7; D not resolved. This CDR3 region has 15 residues. The germline V gene has CDR1 SGDLS and CDR2 YYNGEE. Trimming left V 0 bases short and J 5 bases short, with 15 bases between. In DNA, the CDR3 is TGTGCCAGCAGCGTAGGACACGCAGGAAGGGACGAGCAGTACTTC. Translated: CASSVGHAGRDEQYF.

The rearrangement links TRBV6-2 or TRBV6-3 to TRBJ1-5, with D maybe TRBD1 (5 bases). V was pared by 6 bases and J by 5 bases, with 20 bases between. The CDR3 is 16 residues long. Germline V gene sequence: CDR1 MNHEY, CDR2 SVGEGT. The CDR3 DNA reads TGTGCCAGCAGCCCTCCTCGGGGCAGGGTGGATCAGCCCCAGCATTTT. Translated: CASSPPRGRVDQPQHF.

The sample holds one count of this clone. This CDR3 is CASSIQGTGRNVYTF. The CDR3 coding sequence is TGTGCCAGTAGTATACAGGGAACTGGGCGAAACGTCTACACCTTC. This rearrangement joins TRBV19 to TRBJ1-2, with D possibly being TRBD1 (5 bases). Trimming stripped 2 bases from V and 10 bases from J, with 20 bases between. The CDR3 consists of 15 residues. CDR1 is LNHDA and CDR2 is SQIVND in the germline V gene (reference sequence).

The V gene is TRBV5-5, the J gene TRBJ1-2; no firm D call. Between the trimmed V and J ends, which lost 0 bases and 0 bases, there was a span of 12 bases. Germline CDR1 is SGHKS and CDR2 is YYEKEE (reference sequence). The CDR3 spans 16 residues. CDR3 coding DNA: TGTGCCAGCAGCTTGGCCGGGAACTTAGCTAACTATGGCTACACCTTC. It encodes CASSLAGNLANYGYTF. Full variable domain (outside the CDR3, taken from reference TRBV5-5 and TRBJ1-2): DAGVTQSPTHLIKTRGQQVTLRCSPISGHKSVSWYQQVLGQGPQFIFQYYEKEERGRGNFPDRFSARQFPNYSSELNVNALLLGDSALYLCASSLAGNLANYGYTFGSGTRLTVV.

The chain employs TRBV5-5 and TRBJ2-7; a possible D gene is TRBD1 (7 bases). The germline gives CDR1 SGHKS, CDR2 YYEKEE (reference sequence). Trimming left V 3 bases short and J 3 bases short, with 13 bases between. The CDR3 is 14 amino acids. The CDR3 coding sequence is TGTGCCAGCAGCTCTCGACAGGGAGGCTACGAGCAGTACTTC. As protein: CASSSRQGGYEQYF.

The chain links TRBV24-1 to TRBJ2-7; D is undetermined. CDR1 and CDR2 (germline): KGHDR, SFDVKD. This CDR3 is built from 14 residues. V was clipped by 1 base and J by 1 base, with 7 bases between them. The CDR3 DNA follows: TGTGCCACCAGTGATTTCCCCAAATCCTACGAGCAGTACTTC. This encodes CATSDFPKSYEQYF.

This chain connects TRBV5-1 to TRBJ1-6; D remains unclear. From germline, CDR1 is SGHRS and CDR2 YFSETQ. The CDR3 extends over 13 amino acids. V was shortened by 4 bases and J by 5 bases, with 7 bases between the two germline ends. The CDR3 region has the DNA TGCGCCAGCAGCCCGACGGATAATTCACCCCTCCACTTT. The encoded protein is CASSPTDNSPLHF.

The V and J genes are TRBV6-5 and TRBJ2-1; no clear D. The CDR3 consists of 15 residues. The V and J ends lost 0 bases and 0 bases respectively, with 6 bases between them. CDR1 and CDR2 (germline): MNHEY, SVGAGI. The CDR3 spells CASSYSLSSYNEQFF. The CDR3 region has the DNA TGTGCCAGCAGTTACTCCTTAAGCTCCTACAATGAGCAGTTCTTC.